This T cell receptor (beta chain) stems from a study of CD8 T cells in ankylosing spondylitis. The trim removed 2 bases at V and 3 bases at J, leaving 3 bases unmatched. CDR1 and CDR2 (germline): SEHNR, FQNEAQ (reference sequence). The CDR3 runs 15 residues. This clonotype showed up just a few times. Its antigen is undetermined. The TCR beta libraries were generated through quantitative 5'-RACE incorporating molecular barcodes. TCRdb redid the calling of the 5' RACE reads with MiXCR, one entry per CDR3 protein. This sample carries hundreds of thousands of distinct CDR3 sequences, 12% of them seen once, and the ten largest clones take approximately 6.2%. Regarding the study as a whole: Past research had described some motif variants in reactive arthritis synovial fluid and blood. From matched ankylosing spondylitis synovial fluid, disease-linked clones were reportedly recovered at significantly enriched levels. Fewer than 10 highly homologous variants made up a TCR beta motif that seemed to typify ankylosing spondylitis blood.

Sequencing was done on a sample of blood, either unsorted or a sorted T cell fraction (not recorded which). This sequence originates from a male donor with ankylosing spondylitis. This chain connects TRBV7-9 to TRBJ2-7, with 11 bases fitting TRBD2. This chain's CDR3 is CASSLSTSGIYEQYF. CDR3 in DNA: TGTGCCAGCAGCTTATCGACTAGCGGGATCTACGAGCAGTACTTC.